One sample yielded the 23 T cell receptor beta chains listed below, sequenced in a study of early T cells in non-severe SARS-CoV-2 infection. One entry per CDR3 protein results from TCRdb running MiXCR on the 5' RACE reads. The sample records 50,000 to 60,000 distinct CDR3 sequences, about 6.2% being singletons. The sequenced sample was whole blood. The source of these receptors is an adult who was a healthcare worker with PCR-confirmed SARS-CoV-2 infection or an uninfected control (not recorded which).

This clonotype was recorded at least ten times. CDR3 region: CASSYTVKNTEAFF. The CDR3 DNA is TGTGCCAGCAGTTACACAGTGAAGAACACTGAAGCTTTCTTT. The chain links TRBV6-2 or TRBV6-3 to TRBJ1-1; unclear D gene. Trimming removed 2 bases from V and 1 base from J, with 8 bases in between. The germline V gene encodes CDR1 MNHEY and CDR2 SVGEGT. CDR3 length equals 14 residues.

There are a few counts of this clonotype. The chain uses TRBV28 and TRBJ2-7, with 9 positions matching TRBD1. V lost 6 bases, J lost 6 bases, and 9 bases stayed unmatched. This CDR3 contains 14 residues. Germline CDR1 MDHEN, CDR2 SYDVKM. The CDR3 loop is CASSLDRGLREQYF. CDR3 nucleotides: TGTGCCAGCAGCTTGGACAGGGGATTGCGCGAGCAGTACTTC.

The sample holds many counts of this clonotype. This chain connects TRBV7-9 to TRBJ2-3; 7 bases fit TRBD2. CDR3 length equals 19 residues. V trimming: 5 bases; J trimming: 0 bases; junction bases outside the gene matches: 17. The germline V gene encodes CDR1 SEHNR and CDR2 FQNEAQ (reference sequence). DNA for the CDR3: TGTGCCAGCAGCCGAGACGGTGGCGGGGGACCCCTTAGCACAGATACGCAGTATTTT. The encoded protein is CASSRDGGGGPLSTDTQYF. The variable domain in full, completed from reference TRBV7-9 and TRBJ2-3, reads DTGVSQNPRHKITKRGQNVTFRCDPISEHNRLYWYRQTLGQGPEFLTYFQNEAQLEKSRLLSDRFSAERPKGSFSTLEIQRTEQGDSAMYLCASSRDGGGGPLSTDTQYFGPGTRLTVL.

The chain links TRBV7-6 to TRBJ1-1; TRBD1 is a possible D gene (6 bases). The V end lost 6 bases, the J end lost 0 bases, and 20 bases lay between the germline ends. The germline gives CDR1 SGHVS, CDR2 FNYEAQ. The CDR3 sequence is 17 residues long. CDR3 in DNA: TGTGCCAGCAGTAAAAGGGTGGACAGCCCTATGAACACTGAAGCTTTCTTT. Its protein product is CASSKRVDSPMNTEAFF.

This clonotype was counted only a few times. The chain is built from TRBV5-4 and TRBJ2-1; tentatively, D is TRBD2 (6 bases). This CDR3 has 15 amino acids. The ends were cut back, 0 bases at V and 4 bases at J, with 11 bases in the middle. The germline gives CDR1 SGHNT, CDR2 YYREEE (reference sequence). CDR3 DNA: TGTGCCAGCAGCTTGGGTCAGGGAGGATACAATGAGCAGTTCTTC. It specifies CASSLGQGGYNEQFF.

Ten or more counts support this clonotype. The rearrangement joins TRBV10-3 to TRBJ1-4; 9 bases match TRBD1. The CDR3 sequence is 16 residues long. The germline V gene encodes CDR1 ENHRY and CDR2 SYGVKD. The junction had 6 bases not matched to a gene; V was cut back by 0 bases and J by 7 bases. CDR3 region: CAISESMGTGSEKLFF. CDR3 DNA sequence: TGTGCCATCAGTGAGTCGATGGGGACAGGGAGTGAAAAACTGTTTTTT.

In this sample, this clonotype turned up many times. The V call is TRBV6-1, the J call TRBJ2-1, with D uncertain. The CDR3 has 13 amino acids. Trimming removed 8 bases at V and 4 bases at J, with 12 bases between. The germline V gene encodes CDR1 MNHNS and CDR2 SASEGT. The CDR3 DNA follows: TGTGCCAGCTCTGGCGTTAGATACAATGAGCAGTTCTTC. Translation gives CASSGVRYNEQFF.

This clonotype has at least ten counts. The J gene is TRBJ2-5, the V gene TRBV6-5, with 10 positions matching TRBD1. The germline V gene encodes CDR1 MNHEY and CDR2 SVGAGI. This CDR3 is 18 amino acids long. The ends lost 5 bases at V and 3 bases at J; junction bases unmatched: 15. The CDR3 coding sequence is TGTGCCAGCAGTACCCTTACGACCTGGGACAGGGGTAAAGAGACCCAGTACTTC. Translated, it gives CASSTLTTWDRGKETQYF.

This clonotype was observed at least ten times. J is TRBJ1-1 and V is TRBV30; 8 bases agree with TRBD1. V was pared by 7 bases and J by 1 base, with 5 bases of the junction left unmatched. The CDR3 covers 13 residues. CDR1 GTSNPN and CDR2 SVGIG come from the germline V gene (reference sequence). For the CDR3, the DNA is TGTGCCTCGATGGGACAGGCGAACACTGAAGCTTTCTTT. Protein product: CASMGQANTEAFF.

This clonotype was recorded at least ten times. The gene calls are TRBV2 and TRBJ1-2; D is possibly TRBD1 (5 bases). V lost 0 bases, J lost 8 bases, and 13 bases lay in between. The CDR3 is 14 residues long. CDR1 is SNHLY, CDR2 FYNNEI, per germline. Here the CDR3 reads CASSEARGSSGYTF. The CDR3 bases are TGTGCCAGCAGTGAAGCGCGGGGGTCCAGCGGCTACACCTTC.

This clonotype has more than one count but fewer than ten. V is TRBV20-1 and J is TRBJ2-3, with 8 positions matching TRBD2. This CDR3 has 15 residues. The germline V gene has CDR1 DFQATT and CDR2 SNEGSKA (reference sequence). J lost 4 bases, V lost 3 bases, and 9 bases had no gene match. CDR3 nucleotide sequence: TGCAGTGCTAGGCATTTTGCGGGGGGTGCAGATACGCAGTATTTT. Translating gives CSARHFAGGADTQYF.

The chain joins TRBV20-1 to TRBJ1-1; 9 positions agree with TRBD1. CDR1 and CDR2 (germline): DFQATT, SNEGSKA (reference sequence). This CDR3 region has 12 residues. The CDR3 sequence: CGTGQGNTEAFF. The CDR3 nucleotides read TGCGGAACGGGACAGGGGAACACTGAAGCTTTCTTT.

The CDR3 nucleotides are TGTGCCAGCAGCCAAGGGGGACCTGGCACCTACAATGAGCAGTTCTTC. This codes for CASSQGGPGTYNEQFF. The chain combines TRBV4-2 with TRBJ2-1; either TRBD1 or TRBD2 may supply D (5 bases each). Germline-derived CDR1 and CDR2 are LGHNA and YNFKEQ. The V end was cut by 1 base, the J end by 2 bases, with 12 bases between. The CDR3 sequence is 16 residues long.

This clonotype was seen repeatedly, ten times or more. This chain connects TRBV20-1 to TRBJ1-1; D might be TRBD1 (5 bases). CDR1 is DFQATT, CDR2 SNEGSKA, per germline (reference sequence). The CDR3 loop spans 16 amino acids. Trimming stripped 0 bases from V and 0 bases from J, with 14 bases between. This CDR3 reads CSARDLRGGMNTEAFF. For the CDR3, the DNA is TGCAGTGCTAGAGATTTGAGGGGTGGAATGAACACTGAAGCTTTCTTT.

The rearrangement uses TRBV7-2 and TRBJ1-1, with unresolved D. Trimming cost V 3 bases and J 4 bases, with 12 bases left between them. The V gene's germline CDR1 is SGHTA and CDR2 FQGNSA. The CDR3 covers 14 residues. The CDR3 sequence: CASSFYQRATEAFF. The DNA of the CDR3 is TGTGCCAGCAGCTTCTATCAAAGGGCCACTGAAGCTTTCTTT.

This clonotype was recorded at least ten times. The chain uses TRBV9 and TRBJ2-2; 8 positions agree with TRBD2. The CDR3 length is 17 residues. Germline V gives CDR1 SGDLS, CDR2 YYNGEE. Losses at the gene ends were 2 bases for V and 4 bases for J; bases not matched to a gene: 10. The CDR3 bases are TGTGCCAGCAGCGTGACCGGGGGGGCCCGAAGCACCGGGGAGCTGTTTTTT. Amino acids: CASSVTGGARSTGELFF.

Of note for this clonotype: One end of the junction is discordant with germline, which a read error may explain. The chain recombines TRBV6-6 with TRBJ2-7; 7 bases align to TRBD1. This CDR3 has 12 residues. The germline V gene encodes CDR1 MNHNY and CDR2 SVGAGI (reference sequence). The CDR3 DNA reads TGTGCCAGCAGCACTGGACAGGACTCGGCTAACTTC. This gives the protein CASSTGQDSANF.

There are many counts of this clonotype. V gene TRBV19 combines with J gene TRBJ1-1; TRBD1 is a possible D gene (6 bases). Germline CDR1 LNHDA, CDR2 SQIVND (reference sequence). This CDR3 region has 15 residues. V was trimmed by 6 bases and J by 0 bases, leaving 14 bases between them. The DNA for the CDR3 is TGTGCCAGTAGGCAACCCAGGGGCCTGAACACTGAAGCTTTCTTT. Amino acid sequence: CASRQPRGLNTEAFF.

This clonotype has more than one count but fewer than ten. This chain uses TRBV19 with TRBJ2-3, with 10 positions matching TRBD2. The length of the CDR3 is 17 residues. Per the germline V gene, CDR1 is LNHDA and CDR2 is SQIVND (reference sequence). The V gene end was trimmed by 1 base and the J gene end by 2 bases; junction bases not matched to a gene: 6. CDR3 sequence: CASSIARAGGPTDTQYF. CDR3 nucleotides: TGTGCCAGTAGTATAGCTAGAGCGGGGGGGCCCACAGATACGCAGTATTTT.

The chain is built from TRBV5-5 and TRBJ2-7, with D hard to call. Germline assignment: CDR1 SGHKS and CDR2 YYEKEE (reference sequence). CDR3 size: 13 residues. Trimming removed 4 bases at V and 7 bases at J, with 15 bases between. In DNA form, the CDR3 reads TGTGCCAGCAGCCCAACGACCCTCCTGGAGCAGTACTTC. As protein: CASSPTTLLEQYF. The whole variable domain, remainder taken from reference TRBV5-5 and TRBJ2-7, is DAGVTQSPTHLIKTRGQQVTLRCSPISGHKSVSWYQQVLGQGPQFIFQYYEKEERGRGNFPDRFSARQFPNYSSELNVNALLLGDSALYLCASSPTTLLEQYFGPGTRLTVT.

This sequence joins TRBV11-2 and TRBJ2-5; 7 bases map to TRBD1. V trimming: 5 bases; J trimming: 4 bases; junction bases outside the gene matches: 7. This CDR3 spans 14 amino acids. Germline-derived CDR1 and CDR2 are SGHAT and FQNNGV. This chain's CDR3 is CASSHLTGTETQYF. The CDR3 bases are TGTGCCAGCAGCCACTTGACAGGGACAGAGACCCAGTACTTC. The full variable domain, in which reference TRBV11-2 and TRBJ2-5 provide the parts outside the CDR3, is EAGVAQSPRYKIIEKRQSVAFWCNPISGHATLYWYQQILGQGPKLLIQFQNNGVVDDSQLPKDRFSAERLKGVDSTLKIQPAKLEDSAVYLCASSHLTGTETQYFGPGTRLLVL.

This clonotype was observed at least ten times. This chain uses TRBV20-1 with TRBJ1-5, with D maybe TRBD1 (6 bases). V gave up 1 base and J gave up 6 bases, with 13 bases separating them. CDR3 length: 14 residues. Germline values: CDR1 DFQATT, CDR2 SNEGSKA (reference sequence). The CDR3, as DNA: TGCAGTGCTAGAGGTTGGGACAAGATTCAGCCCCAGCATTTT. Encoded protein: CSARGWDKIQPQHF.

This clonotype was detected ten times or more. This chain connects TRBV2 to TRBJ1-6; D is ambiguous. This CDR3 spans 12 amino acids. V was pared by 8 bases and J by 7 bases, with 9 bases between. Germline CDR1 and CDR2: SNHLY and FYNNEI. CDR3 DNA sequence: TGTGCCAGCTCCCGGGTGAATTCACCCCTCCACTTT. This gives the protein CASSRVNSPLHF. Full variable domain (remainder filled in from reference TRBV2 and TRBJ1-6): EPEVTQTPSHQVTQMGQEVILRCVPISNHLYFYWYRQILGQKVEFLVSFYNNEISEKSEIFDDQFSVERPDGSNFTLKIRSTKLEDSAMYFCASSRVNSPLHFGNGTRLTVT.